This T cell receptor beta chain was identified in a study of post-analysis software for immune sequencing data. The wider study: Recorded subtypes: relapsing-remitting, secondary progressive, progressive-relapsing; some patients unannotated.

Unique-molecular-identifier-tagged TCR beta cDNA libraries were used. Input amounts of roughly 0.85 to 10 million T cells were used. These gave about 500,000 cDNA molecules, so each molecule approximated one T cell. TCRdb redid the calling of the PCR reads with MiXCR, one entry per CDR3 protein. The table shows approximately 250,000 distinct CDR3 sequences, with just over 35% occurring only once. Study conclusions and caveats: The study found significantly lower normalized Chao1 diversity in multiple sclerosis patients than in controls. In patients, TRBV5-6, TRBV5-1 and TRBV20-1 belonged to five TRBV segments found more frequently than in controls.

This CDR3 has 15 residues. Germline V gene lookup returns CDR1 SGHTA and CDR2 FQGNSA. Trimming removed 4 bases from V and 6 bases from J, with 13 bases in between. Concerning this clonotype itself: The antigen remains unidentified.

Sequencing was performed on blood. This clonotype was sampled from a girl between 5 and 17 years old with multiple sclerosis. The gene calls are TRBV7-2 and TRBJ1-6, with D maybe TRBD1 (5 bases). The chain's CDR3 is CASSSGLGGNSPLHF. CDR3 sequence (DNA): TGTGCCAGCAGCTCGGGGCTTGGGGGTAATTCACCCCTCCACTTT.